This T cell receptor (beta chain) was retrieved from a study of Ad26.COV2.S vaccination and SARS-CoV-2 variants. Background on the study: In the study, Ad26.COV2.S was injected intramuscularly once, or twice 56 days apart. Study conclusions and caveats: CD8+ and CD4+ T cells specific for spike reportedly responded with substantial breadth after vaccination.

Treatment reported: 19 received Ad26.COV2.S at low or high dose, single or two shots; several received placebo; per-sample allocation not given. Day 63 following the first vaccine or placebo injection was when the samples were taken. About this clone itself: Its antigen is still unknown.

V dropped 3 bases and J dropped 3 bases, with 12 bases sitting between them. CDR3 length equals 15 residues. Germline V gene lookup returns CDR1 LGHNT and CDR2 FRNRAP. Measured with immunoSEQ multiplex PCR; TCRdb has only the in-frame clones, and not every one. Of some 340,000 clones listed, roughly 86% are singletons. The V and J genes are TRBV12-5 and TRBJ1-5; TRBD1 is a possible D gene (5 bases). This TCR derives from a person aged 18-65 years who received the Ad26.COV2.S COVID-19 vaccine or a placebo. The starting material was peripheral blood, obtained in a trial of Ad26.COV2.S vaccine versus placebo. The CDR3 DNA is TGTGCTAGTGGTTTAAGCGGGGGGAACAATCAGCCCCAGCATTTT. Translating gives CASGLSGGNNQPQHF.